This T cell receptor beta chain was retrieved from a study of blood T cells in healthy people across ages. CDR1 and CDR2 (germline): DFQATT, SNEGSKA (reference sequence). CDR3 length: 11 residues. V dropped 6 bases and J dropped 3 bases, with 9 bases sitting between them. Primed by a sample-barcoded 5' primer and a J-beta primer mix, a second PCR proceeded for 7 to 11 cycles. The template-switch adaptor was a 5' adaptor with 12 random nucleotides. It tagged each cDNA molecule. TCRdb redid the calling of the 5' RACE reads with MiXCR, one entry per CDR3 protein. The sample yields around 1,100,000 distinct CDR3 sequences, more than 30% seen once. Notes on the study in general: Versus aged donors, long-lived donors had higher diversity and more naive CD4+ cells. Unsorted PBMC material precluded a definitive naive versus antigen-experienced comparison.

Comment on this clonotype: As yet, its antigen is unknown.

The sequenced sample was blood. The source is a man younger than 35 in good health. The chain couples TRBV20-1 to TRBJ2-7, with no clear D. CDR3 coding DNA: TGCAGTGCCAAGACGGACTACGAGCAGTACTTC. It encodes CSAKTDYEQYF.